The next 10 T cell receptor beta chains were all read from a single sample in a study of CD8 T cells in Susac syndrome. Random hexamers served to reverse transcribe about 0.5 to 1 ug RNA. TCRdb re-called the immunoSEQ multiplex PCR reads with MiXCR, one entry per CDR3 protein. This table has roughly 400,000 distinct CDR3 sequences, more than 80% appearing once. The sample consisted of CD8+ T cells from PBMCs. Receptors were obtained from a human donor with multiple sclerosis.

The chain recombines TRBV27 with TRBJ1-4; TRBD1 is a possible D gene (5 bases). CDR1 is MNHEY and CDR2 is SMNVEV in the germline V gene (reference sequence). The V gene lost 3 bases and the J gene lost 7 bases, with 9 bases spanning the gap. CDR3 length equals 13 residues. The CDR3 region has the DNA TGTGCCAGCAGTTTCGGACAACTTGAAAAACTGTTTTTT. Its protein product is CASSFGQLEKLFF.

The CDR3 loop reads CASSLAIQGYNEQFF. The CDR3, as DNA: TGCGCCAGCAGCTTGGCGATCCAAGGGTACAATGAGCAGTTCTTC. The chain is built from TRBV5-1 and TRBJ2-1; D remains ambiguous. This CDR3 has 15 residues. Per germline, CDR1 SGHRS and CDR2 YFSETQ. Deletions cut 0 bases from V and 4 bases from J, with 11 bases between.

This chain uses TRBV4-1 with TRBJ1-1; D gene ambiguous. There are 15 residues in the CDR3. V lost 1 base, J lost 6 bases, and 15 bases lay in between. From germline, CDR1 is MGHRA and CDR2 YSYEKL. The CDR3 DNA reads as TGCGCCAGCAGCCAAGGGGAGGCCGCGGAATCTGAAGCTTTCTTT. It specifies CASSQGEAAESEAFF.

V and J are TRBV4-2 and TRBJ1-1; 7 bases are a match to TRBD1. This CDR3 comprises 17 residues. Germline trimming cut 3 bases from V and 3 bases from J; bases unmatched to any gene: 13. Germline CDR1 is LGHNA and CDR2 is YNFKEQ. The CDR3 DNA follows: TGTGCCAGCAGCCATCCTAGGACAGGCGAGGGGGACACTGAAGCTTTCTTT. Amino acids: CASSHPRTGEGDTEAFF.

The CDR3 DNA follows: TGTGCCAGCAGCATACGGACAGGGAGCTCCTACAATGAGCAGTTCTTC. It is translated as CASSIRTGSSYNEQFF. The chain employs TRBV7-2 and TRBJ2-1; 8 nucleotides agree with TRBD1. Germline V lookup: CDR1 SGHTA, CDR2 FQGNSA. J lost 0 bases, V lost 5 bases, and 6 bases had no gene match. The CDR3 contains 16 residues.

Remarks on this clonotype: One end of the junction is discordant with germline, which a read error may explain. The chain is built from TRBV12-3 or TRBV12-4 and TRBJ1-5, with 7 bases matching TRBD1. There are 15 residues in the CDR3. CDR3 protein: CASSLGGTENQPQRF. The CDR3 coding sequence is TGTGCCAGCAGTTTGGGGGGGACAGAGAATCAGCCCCAGCGTTTT.

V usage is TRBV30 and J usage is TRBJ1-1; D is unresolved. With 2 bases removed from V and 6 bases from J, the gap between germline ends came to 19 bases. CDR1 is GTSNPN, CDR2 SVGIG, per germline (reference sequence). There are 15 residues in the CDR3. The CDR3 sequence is CAWSPPPHGFAEAFF. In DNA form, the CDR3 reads TGTGCCTGGAGTCCGCCCCCACACGGGTTCGCTGAAGCTTTCTTT.

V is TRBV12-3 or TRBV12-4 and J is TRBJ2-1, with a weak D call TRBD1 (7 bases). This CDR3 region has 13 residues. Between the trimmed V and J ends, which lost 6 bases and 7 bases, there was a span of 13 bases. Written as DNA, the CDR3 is TGTGCCAGCAGCCCCAGGGGGGATAATGAGCAGTTCTTC. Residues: CASSPRGDNEQFF.

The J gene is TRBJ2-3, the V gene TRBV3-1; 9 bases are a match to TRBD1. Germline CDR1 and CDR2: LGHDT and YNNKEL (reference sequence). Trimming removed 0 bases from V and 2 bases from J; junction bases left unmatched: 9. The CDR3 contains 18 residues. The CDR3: CASSQDFAGQGITDTQYF. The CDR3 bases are TGTGCCAGCAGCCAAGATTTCGCAGGACAGGGGATCACAGATACGCAGTATTTT.

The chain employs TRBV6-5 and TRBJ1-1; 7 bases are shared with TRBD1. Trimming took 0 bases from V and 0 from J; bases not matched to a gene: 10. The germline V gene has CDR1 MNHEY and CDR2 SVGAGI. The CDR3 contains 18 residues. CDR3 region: CASSYSLGLGQLNTEAFF. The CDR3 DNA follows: TGTGCCAGCAGTTACTCGCTCGGTCTGGGACAGCTGAACACTGAAGCTTTCTTT.